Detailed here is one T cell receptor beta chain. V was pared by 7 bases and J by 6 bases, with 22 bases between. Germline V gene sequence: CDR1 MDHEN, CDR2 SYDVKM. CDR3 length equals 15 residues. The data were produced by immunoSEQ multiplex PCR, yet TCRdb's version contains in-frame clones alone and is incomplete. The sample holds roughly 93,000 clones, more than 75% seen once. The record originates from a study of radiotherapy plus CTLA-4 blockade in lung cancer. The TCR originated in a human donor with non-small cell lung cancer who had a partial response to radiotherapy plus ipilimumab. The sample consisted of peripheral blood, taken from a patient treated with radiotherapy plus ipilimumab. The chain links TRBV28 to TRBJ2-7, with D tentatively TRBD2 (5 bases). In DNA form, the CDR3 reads TGTGCCAGCATTAAGTTCGCGGGTGCTGCCGGCGAGCAGTACTTC. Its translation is CASIKFAGAAGEQYF.